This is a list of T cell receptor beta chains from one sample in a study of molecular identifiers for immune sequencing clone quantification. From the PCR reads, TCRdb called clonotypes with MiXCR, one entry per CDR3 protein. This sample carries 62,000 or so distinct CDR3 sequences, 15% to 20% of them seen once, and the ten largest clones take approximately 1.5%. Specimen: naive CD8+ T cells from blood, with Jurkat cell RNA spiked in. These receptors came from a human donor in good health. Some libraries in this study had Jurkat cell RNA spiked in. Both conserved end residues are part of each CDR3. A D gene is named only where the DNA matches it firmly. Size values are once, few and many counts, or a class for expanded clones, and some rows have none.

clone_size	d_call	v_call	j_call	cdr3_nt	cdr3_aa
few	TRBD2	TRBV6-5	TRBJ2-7	TGTGCCAGCAGTTCCCTGGGACTAGCGCTCTACGAGCAGTACTTC	CASSSLGLALYEQYF
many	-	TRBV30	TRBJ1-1	TGTGCCTGGAGTGCGGGCGTTGAAGCTTTCTTT	CAWSAGVEAFF
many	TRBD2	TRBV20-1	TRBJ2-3	TGCAGTGCTAGAGCCTACCTAGAAAGCGGGAGGCCTTACGGGCAGGGAGATACGCAGTATTTT	CSARAYLESGRPYGQGDTQYF
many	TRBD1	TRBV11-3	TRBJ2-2	TGTGCCAGCAGCCATCGGGACAGGATCACCGGGGAGCTGTTTTTT	CASSHRDRITGELFF
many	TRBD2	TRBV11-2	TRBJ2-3	TGTGCCAGCAGCTTCCACCGGGAGCGGGGCCGAACCCTTAGCACAGATACGCAGTATTTT	CASSFHRERGRTLSTDTQYF
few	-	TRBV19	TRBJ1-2	TGTGCCAGTAGTGCCGGGATCCTCCTTCCCGGCTACACCTTC	CASSAGILLPGYTF
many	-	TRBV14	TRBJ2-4	TGTGCCAGCAGCCAAGACGGGCAGGCCATAGCCAAAAACATTCAGTACTTC	CASSQDGQAIAKNIQYF
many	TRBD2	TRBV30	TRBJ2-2	TGTGCCTGGAGTCCTAGCGGGACCACCGGGGAGCTGTTTTTT	CAWSPSGTTGELFF
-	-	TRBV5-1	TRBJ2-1	TGCGCCAGCAGCTTGGCAGGGGTCGCCTACAATGAGCAGTTCTTC	CASSLAGVAYNEQFF
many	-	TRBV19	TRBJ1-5	TGTGCCAGTCAAGCAGAACCGAATAGCAATCAGCCCCAGCATTTT	CASQAEPNSNQPQHF
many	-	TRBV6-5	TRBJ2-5	TGTGCCAGCAGTCCCTGGACTACCCCGGGGGAGACCCAGTACTTC	CASSPWTTPGETQYF
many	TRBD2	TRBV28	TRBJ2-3	TGTGCCAGCAGTCTACCAACGGACTTAGCGGGAGTTACAGATACGCAGTATTTT	CASSLPTDLAGVTDTQYF
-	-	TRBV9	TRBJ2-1	TGTGCCAGCAGCGTAGCGACAAGTGAGCAGTTCTTC	CASSVATSEQFF
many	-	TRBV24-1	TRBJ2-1	TGTGCCACCTCGCGGAACGGAAATACGTACAATGAGCAGTTCTTC	CATSRNGNTYNEQFF
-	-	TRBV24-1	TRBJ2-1	TGTGCCACCAGTGATTTCTCTTACAATGAGCAGTTCTTC	CATSDFSYNEQFF
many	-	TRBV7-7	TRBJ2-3	TGTGCCAGCAGCTACAACCCCACAGATACGCAGTATTTT	CASSYNPTDTQYF